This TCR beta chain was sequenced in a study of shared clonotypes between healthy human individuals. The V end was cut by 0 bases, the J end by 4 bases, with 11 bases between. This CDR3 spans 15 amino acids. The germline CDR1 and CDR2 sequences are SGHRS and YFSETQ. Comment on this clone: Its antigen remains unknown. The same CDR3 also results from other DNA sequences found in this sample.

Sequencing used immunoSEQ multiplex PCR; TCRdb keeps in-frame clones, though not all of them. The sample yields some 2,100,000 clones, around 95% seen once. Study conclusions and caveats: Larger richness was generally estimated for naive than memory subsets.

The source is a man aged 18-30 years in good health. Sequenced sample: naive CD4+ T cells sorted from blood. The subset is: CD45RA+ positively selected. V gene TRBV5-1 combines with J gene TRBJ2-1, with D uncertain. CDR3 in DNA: TGCGCCAGCAGCTTGGCCGAAGGCTCGTACAATGAGCAGTTCTTC. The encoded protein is CASSLAEGSYNEQFF. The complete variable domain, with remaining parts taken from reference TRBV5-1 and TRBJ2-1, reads KAGVTQTPRYLIKTRGQQVTLSCSPISGHRSVSWYQQTPGQGLQFLFEYFSETQRNKGNFPGRFSGRQFSNSRSEMNVSTLELGDSALYLCASSLAEGSYNEQFFGPGTRLTVL.